The clone carrying this T cell receptor beta chain was picked up many times. The antigen remains unidentified. The source of the sample is a study of Graves' ophthalmopathy and Graves' hyperthyroidism. The study's findings and limits: Blood was where most expanded thyroid clonotypes above 0.001 frequency also turned up.

CDR3 length: 15 amino acids. Per the germline V gene, CDR1 is LNHNV and CDR2 is YYDKDF (reference sequence). Trimming took off 3 bases at V and 6 bases at J, with 18 bases between the two ends. Moderate-to-severe activity, CAS ≥3, NOSPECS ≥4 and duration under 3 months were recorded for donors with ophthalmopathy. In this cohort, patients with other autoimmune diseases, uncontrolled infections, pregnancy or lactation were excluded. Amplification from RNA transcripts yielded the TCR beta CDR3 regions. RT-PCR with HTBI primers came first, then second-round multiplex PCR. TCRdb re-called the multiplex PCR reads through MiXCR, storing one row per CDR3 protein. Among 350,000 or so distinct CDR3 sequences listed, 17% were seen once.

The sequenced sample consisted of peripheral blood. This sequence originates from an adult man with Graves' ophthalmopathy. V gene TRBV15 combines with J gene TRBJ2-7, with D possibly being TRBD1 or TRBD2 (5 bases each). The CDR3 loop is CATSRTGTGPIEQYF. DNA for the CDR3: TGTGCCACCAGCAGGACCGGGACCGGCCCAATCGAGCAGTACTTC. The complete variable domain, with remaining parts taken from reference TRBV15 and TRBJ2-7, reads DAMVIQNPRYQVTQFGKPVTLSCSQTLNHNVMYWYQQKSSQAPKLLFHYYDKDFNNEADTPDNFQSRRPNTSFCFLDIRSPGLGDTAMYLCATSRTGTGPIEQYFGPGTRLTVT.